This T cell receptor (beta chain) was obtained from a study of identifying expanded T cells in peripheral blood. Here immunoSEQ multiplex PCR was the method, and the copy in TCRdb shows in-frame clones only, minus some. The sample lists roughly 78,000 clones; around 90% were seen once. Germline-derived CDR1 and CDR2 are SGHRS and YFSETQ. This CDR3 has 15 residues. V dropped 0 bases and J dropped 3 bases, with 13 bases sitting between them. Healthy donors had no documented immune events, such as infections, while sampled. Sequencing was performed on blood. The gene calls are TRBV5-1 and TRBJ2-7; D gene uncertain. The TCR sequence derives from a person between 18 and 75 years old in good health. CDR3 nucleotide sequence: TGCGCCAGCAGCTTGGACGAAGGTTTATTCTACGAGCAGTACTTC. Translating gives CASSLDEGLFYEQYF.